The 32 T cell receptor beta chains in this list originate from one sample, sequenced in a study of cytomegalovirus exposure and HLA in healthy donors. The study ran its PCR with 60 Vbeta and 13 Jbeta primers. Sequencing used immunoSEQ multiplex PCR; TCRdb keeps in-frame clones, though not all of them. Of roughly 170,000 clones detected, about 80% appear once; the ten largest clones hold around 5%. The sample comprised PBMCs. Receptors were obtained from a man between 18 and 35 years old in good health and CMV-seronegative.

The chain joins TRBV7-8 to TRBJ2-5; D is possibly TRBD1 (5 bases). From germline, CDR1 is SGHVS and CDR2 FQNEAQ. CDR3 length: 13 residues. Trimming shortened V by 5 bases and J by 2 bases, and 9 bases separated the two germline ends. The CDR3 DNA sequence: TGTGCCAGCAGCCCCGACAGACAAGAGACCCAGTACTTC. Protein sequence: CASSPDRQETQYF.

This clone was picked up a small number of times. This chain connects TRBV9 to TRBJ1-1, with TRBD1 matching over 7 bases. Trimming took 1 base from V and 4 from J; bases not matched to a gene: 4. This CDR3 is built from 14 residues. Germline V gene data show CDR1 as SGDLS and CDR2 as YYNGEE. For the CDR3, the DNA is TGTGCCAGCAGCGTAAAGGGGGCGAGCACTGAAGCTTTCTTT. Protein: CASSVKGASTEAFF.

The gene calls are TRBV10-3 and TRBJ2-5, with a possible D match to TRBD1 (6 bases). Between the trimmed V and J ends, which lost 11 bases and 4 bases, there was a span of 17 bases. CDR1 and CDR2 (germline): ENHRY, SYGVKD. The CDR3 is 13 amino acids. The CDR3 sequence: CASQVQGGETQYF. CDR3 in DNA: TGTGCCTCACAGGTCCAAGGGGGAGAGACCCAGTACTTC.

This clone was recorded only once. V is TRBV5-6 and J is TRBJ2-5; 9 bases fit TRBD1. With 1 base clipped from V and 4 bases from J, the junction kept 11 bases outside the gene matches. Looked up from germline, CDR1 is SGHDT and CDR2 is YYEEEE. This CDR3 has 17 amino acids. CDR3 bases: TGTGCCAGCAGCTTGCGTACGGGACAGGGAAAGGGAGAGACCCAGTACTTC. Translated: CASSLRTGQGKGETQYF.

This rearrangement joins TRBV6-5 to TRBJ2-7, with a tentative D call TRBD2 (5 bases). V lost 0 bases to trimming and J lost 3 bases, with 12 bases between them. The length of the CDR3 is 15 residues. Per germline, CDR1 MNHEY and CDR2 SVGAGI. Here the CDR3 reads CASSYSTVARYEQYF. The CDR3 region has the DNA TGTGCCAGCAGTTACTCGACGGTAGCGCGCTACGAGCAGTACTTC.

This chain joins TRBV9 and TRBJ2-3; 10 nucleotides match TRBD2. The CDR3 sequence is 17 residues long. Per the germline V gene, CDR1 is SGDLS and CDR2 is YYNGEE. With 0 bases clipped from V and 4 bases from J, the junction kept 8 bases outside the gene matches. CDR3 DNA: TGTGCCAGCAGCGTAGGCCCAGCGGGGGGGCTCTCAGATACGCAGTATTTT. It codes for CASSVGPAGGLSDTQYF. Full variable domain (outside the CDR3, taken from reference TRBV9 and TRBJ2-3): DSGVTQTPKHLITATGQRVTLRCSPRSGDLSVYWYQQSLDQGLQFLIQYYNGEERAKGNILERFSAQQFPDLHSELNLSSLELGDSALYFCASSVGPAGGLSDTQYFGPGTRLTVL.

The CDR3 region has the DNA TGTGCCAGCAGTCCAACATACAGGGCCCACTATGGCTACACCTTC. Translation gives CASSPTYRAHYGYTF. This chain connects TRBV2 to TRBJ1-2, with D possibly being TRBD1 (6 bases). The CDR3 length is 15 residues. CDR1 is SNHLY and CDR2 is FYNNEI in the germline V gene. V was pared by 5 bases and J by 3 bases, with 16 bases between.

The chain carries TRBV6-6 and TRBJ1-2; a possible D gene is TRBD1 (5 bases). The germline CDR1 and CDR2 sequences are MNHNY and SVGAGI (reference sequence). V was cut by 0 bases and J by 4 bases, with 12 bases left in between. CDR3 length equals 15 residues. The CDR3 reads CASSYSQGYTYGYTF. CDR3 bases: TGTGCCAGCAGTTACTCCCAGGGTTATACCTATGGCTACACCTTC.

This clone showed up just a few times. The chain has TRBV7-2 and TRBJ1-5; tentative D call: TRBD1 (6 bases). The germline V and J ends were trimmed by 5 bases and 4 bases, with 9 bases remaining between them. CDR1 SGHTA and CDR2 FQGNSA come from the germline V gene. CDR3 length equals 13 residues. For the CDR3, the DNA is TGTGCCAGCAGCGCCCAGGGGAATCAGCCCCAGCATTTT. Protein sequence: CASSAQGNQPQHF.

The chain employs TRBV5-1 and TRBJ2-1, with TRBD1 identical over 7 bases. There are 14 residues in the CDR3. CDR1 and CDR2 from the germline V gene are SGHRS and YFSETQ. V lost 1 base, J lost 8 bases, and 6 bases stayed unmatched. In DNA, the CDR3 is TGCGCCAGCAGCTTGCGGAAGGGGGCCGATGAGCAGTTCTTC. Translation: CASSLRKGADEQFF.

V usage is TRBV6-5 and J usage is TRBJ2-1, with TRBD2 matching 12 bases. This CDR3 contains 14 residues. With 10 bases clipped from V and 10 bases from J, the junction kept 11 bases outside the gene matches. Germline V gene data show CDR1 as MNHEY and CDR2 as SVGAGI. In DNA form, the CDR3 reads TGTGCCACGATGGGGACTAGCGGGCAGGTGGAGCAGTTCTTC. This gives the protein CATMGTSGQVEQFF.

The V call is TRBV5-1, the J call TRBJ2-7; D is possibly TRBD1 (6 bases). The V and J ends lost 1 base and 3 bases respectively, with 17 bases between them. The CDR3 runs 16 residues. The germline CDR1 and CDR2 sequences are SGHRS and YFSETQ. CDR3 residues: CASSLSRTASHYEQYF. CDR3 bases: TGCGCCAGCAGCTTGAGCCGGACAGCTTCTCACTACGAGCAGTACTTC.

The chain joins TRBV28 to TRBJ1-5; D perhaps matches TRBD1 (5 bases). The CDR3 extends over 16 amino acids. CDR1 and CDR2 from the germline V gene are MDHEN and SYDVKM. V was shortened by 5 bases and J by 0 bases, with 14 bases between the two germline ends. CDR3: CASSPRTRTSNQPQHF. The CDR3 coding sequence is TGTGCCAGCAGTCCTAGGACAAGGACTAGCAATCAGCCCCAGCATTTT.

The chain couples TRBV30 to TRBJ2-7, with D tentatively TRBD2 (6 bases). CDR1 and CDR2 (germline): GTSNPN, SVGIG (reference sequence). The CDR3 has 13 residues. With 2 bases removed from V and 2 bases from J, the gap between germline ends came to 10 bases. CDR3 DNA: TGTGCCTGGAGTCCGGGGGTTACCTACGAGCAGTACTTC. Translating it yields CAWSPGVTYEQYF. Filled out from reference TRBV30 and TRBJ2-7, the complete variable domain reads SQTIHQWPATLVQPVGSPLSLECTVEGTSNPNLYWYRQAAGRGLQLLFYSVGIGQISSEVPQNLSASRPQDRQFILSSKKLLLSDSGFYLCAWSPGVTYEQYFGPGTRLTVT.

The chain employs TRBV6-5 and TRBJ1-6, with D possibly matching TRBD1 (6 bases). There are 15 residues in the CDR3. The germline V gene encodes CDR1 MNHEY and CDR2 SVGAGI. V dropped 4 bases and J dropped 5 bases, with 12 bases sitting between them. Written as DNA, the CDR3 is TGTGCCAGCAGTTTGGACAGCGAGCATAATTCACCCCTCCACTTT. Amino acids: CASSLDSEHNSPLHF.

The rearrangement links TRBV4-3 to TRBJ2-2, with TRBD1 matching over 8 bases. V lost 1 base to trimming and J lost 8 bases; unmatched junction nucleotides: 6. The CDR3 covers 15 residues. Germline lookup yields CDR1 LGHNA and CDR2 YSLEER. The CDR3 loop is CASSQATGAKGELFF. As DNA, the CDR3 is TGCGCCAGCAGCCAAGCGACAGGGGCTAAGGGGGAGCTGTTTTTT.

Concerning this clone itself: Other DNA sequences in the same sample also yield this CDR3. J is TRBJ2-7 and V is TRBV5-6; D not resolved. The CDR3 is made up of 11 amino acids. Looked up from germline, CDR1 is SGHDT and CDR2 is YYEEEE. V was cut by 0 bases and J by 6 bases, with 4 bases left in between. The CDR3 nucleotides are TGTGCCAGCAGCTTGGGAGGCGAGCAGTACTTC. It translates to CASSLGGEQYF. The full variable domain, completed using reference TRBV5-6 and TRBJ2-7, is DAGVTQSPTHLIKTRGQQVTLRCSPKSGHDTVSWYQQALGQGPQFIFQYYEEEERQRGNFPDRFSGHQFPNYSSELNVNALLLGDSALYLCASSLGGEQYFGPGTRLTVT.

This clone has just a few counts. The chain has TRBV2 and TRBJ2-3; D call uncertain. V lost 11 bases and J 3 bases, leaving 9 bases between the germline ends. Germline V gives CDR1 SNHLY, CDR2 FYNNEI. CDR3 length: 11 residues. CDR3 in amino acids: CASRFTDTQYF. CDR3 DNA: TGTGCCTCCAGGTTTACAGATACGCAGTATTTT.

This clone has more than one count but fewer than ten. The chain has TRBV5-4 and TRBJ2-6, with D tentatively TRBD2 (7 bases). Trimming stripped 4 bases from V and 0 bases from J, with 17 bases between. The germline CDR1 and CDR2 sequences are SGHNT and YYREEE (reference sequence). The CDR3 runs 18 residues. This CDR3 is CASSLPRGGVSGANVLTF. CDR3 coding DNA: TGTGCCAGCAGCCTCCCTAGGGGGGGGGTCTCTGGGGCCAACGTCCTGACTTTC. Together with reference TRBV5-4 and TRBJ2-6, the CDR3 gives the full variable domain: ETGVTQSPTHLIKTRGQQVTLRCSSQSGHNTVSWYQQALGQGPQFIFQYYREEENGRGNFPPRFSGLQFPNYSSELNVNALELDDSALYLCASSLPRGGVSGANVLTFGAGSRLTVL.

The rearrangement links TRBV6-1 to TRBJ1-1; 7 nucleotides agree with TRBD1. Per the germline V gene, CDR1 is MNHNS and CDR2 is SASEGT. V gave up 6 bases and J gave up 12 bases; unmatched junction bases: 7. The CDR3 covers 11 residues. The CDR3 loop reads CASRIQGPTFF. The CDR3 nucleotides read TGTGCCAGCAGGATACAGGGGCCAACTTTCTTT.

The gene calls are TRBV4-1 and TRBJ2-1; 14 bases line up with TRBD2. The CDR3 is 16 amino acids. V gave up 4 bases and J gave up 8 bases; unmatched junction bases: 7. Looked up from germline, CDR1 is MGHRA and CDR2 is YSYEKL. The CDR3 region has the DNA TGCGCCAGCAGCCGCCCCGGGACTAGCGGGAGTCATGAGCAGTTCTTC. Translated, it gives CASSRPGTSGSHEQFF.

The rearrangement links TRBV28 to TRBJ1-5, with D tentatively TRBD1 (5 bases). Germline V gene data show CDR1 as MDHEN and CDR2 as SYDVKM. The CDR3 sequence is 14 residues long. The germline V and J ends were trimmed by 6 bases and 6 bases, with 15 bases remaining between them. In DNA, the CDR3 is TGTGCCAGCAGCCCTTTCGGGGACTCTCAGCCCCAGCATTTT. It codes for CASSPFGDSQPQHF.

The V call is TRBV6-1, the J call TRBJ1-2; D not certain. The ends were cut back, 4 bases at V and 1 base at J, with 7 bases in the middle. Germline V gene lookup returns CDR1 MNHNS and CDR2 SASEGT. The CDR3 sequence is 13 residues long. CDR3 DNA: TGTGCCAGCAGTGTACAGAATAACTATGGCTACACCTTC. Residues: CASSVQNNYGYTF.

The chain links TRBV27 to TRBJ2-5; D is possibly TRBD1 (7 bases). V lost 5 bases to trimming and J lost 4 bases, with 14 bases between them. This CDR3 is 14 amino acids long. The germline V gene has CDR1 MNHEY and CDR2 SMNVEV (reference sequence). The CDR3 sequence is CASSLQGTLETQYF. The CDR3, as DNA: TGTGCCAGCAGTCTACAGGGGACTTTAGAGACCCAGTACTTC.

This sequence joins TRBV7-8 and TRBJ2-3, with D unresolved. The germline gives CDR1 SGHVS, CDR2 FQNEAQ. V gave up 3 bases and J gave up 6 bases, with 22 bases separating them. The CDR3 has 17 residues. The CDR3 loop is CASSFVKLTHLGDTQYF. CDR3 sequence (DNA): TGTGCCAGCAGCTTCGTTAAGTTGACTCATTTAGGCGATACGCAGTATTTT.

Written as DNA, the CDR3 is TGCGCCAGCAGCCAAATCCGGAGCTCCTATAATTCACCCCTCCACTTT. Its translation is CASSQIRSSYNSPLHF. The chain links TRBV4-1 to TRBJ1-6; D is ambiguous. The germline CDR1 and CDR2 sequences are MGHRA and YSYEKL. The V and J ends lost 2 bases and 0 bases respectively, with 8 bases between them. CDR3 size: 16 residues.

This chain links TRBV5-1 with TRBJ1-6, with a possible D match to TRBD1 (5 bases). CDR3 length: 15 residues. Germline V CDR1 and CDR2: SGHRS, YFSETQ. The V gene lost 3 bases and the J gene lost 5 bases, with 12 bases spanning the gap. The CDR3 nucleotides are TGCGCCAGCAGCTACAGGAATATCCATAATTCACCCCTCCACTTT. It translates to CASSYRNIHNSPLHF. Filled out from reference TRBV5-1 and TRBJ1-6, the complete variable domain reads KAGVTQTPRYLIKTRGQQVTLSCSPISGHRSVSWYQQTPGQGLQFLFEYFSETQRNKGNFPGRFSGRQFSNSRSEMNVSTLELGDSALYLCASSYRNIHNSPLHFGNGTRLTVT.

CDR3 sequence: CASSLDQNNYGYTF. The DNA of the CDR3 is TGCGCCAGCAGCTTGGATCAGAATAACTATGGCTACACCTTC. The rearrangement uses TRBV5-1 and TRBJ1-2, with unresolved D. V lost 0 bases to trimming and J lost 1 base, with 7 bases between them. Germline V CDR1 and CDR2: SGHRS, YFSETQ. The CDR3 runs 14 residues.

This chain uses TRBV5-5 with TRBJ2-7; D gene ambiguous. Germline CDR1 and CDR2: SGHKS and YYEKEE (reference sequence). Trimming shortened V by 2 bases and J by 7 bases, and 16 bases separated the two germline ends. The length of the CDR3 is 14 residues. CDR3 in amino acids: CASSLRLVGREQYF. In DNA form, the CDR3 reads TGTGCCAGCAGCTTAAGGTTGGTGGGCCGGGAGCAGTACTTC.

The V call is TRBV5-4, the J call TRBJ2-2; a weak D match, TRBD2 (5 bases). V was pared by 1 base and J by 6 bases, with 10 bases between. This CDR3 is built from 14 residues. Germline CDR1 and CDR2: SGHNT and YYREEE (reference sequence). The CDR3 is CASSLKEVPGELFF. CDR3 nucleotide sequence: TGTGCCAGCAGCTTGAAGGAGGTCCCCGGGGAGCTGTTTTTT.

The chain joins TRBV28 to TRBJ1-1; no firm D call. The CDR3 totals 13 residues. With 6 bases removed from V and 2 bases from J, the gap between germline ends came to 10 bases. Germline lookup yields CDR1 MDHEN and CDR2 SYDVKM. Here the CDR3 DNA reads TGTGCCAGCAGGTCAGCGGAAAACACTGAAGCTTTCTTT. Translated: CASRSAENTEAFF.

The chain carries TRBV4-3 and TRBJ2-2; a possible D gene is TRBD2 (6 bases). The CDR3 runs 16 residues. Germline loops: CDR1 LGHNA, CDR2 YSLEER. Trimming took 0 bases from V and 7 from J, leaving 15 bases between them. The CDR3 spells CASSQDLAGIGGELFF. The CDR3 DNA is TGCGCCAGCAGCCAAGATTTGGCGGGGATTGGCGGGGAGCTGTTTTTT.